One sample yielded the 29 T cell receptor beta chains listed below, sequenced in a study of CD8 T cells in ankylosing spondylitis. MiXCR was run by TCRdb on the 5' RACE reads, yielding one entry per CDR3 protein. The sample includes some 87,000 distinct CDR3 sequences, 27% of them seen just once. The sequenced sample was blood, either unsorted or a sorted T cell fraction (not recorded which). These receptors were obtained from a male donor with ankylosing spondylitis or in good health (not recorded which).

The chain is built from TRBV6-4 and TRBJ2-1; D gene unclear. The germline gives CDR1 MRHNA, CDR2 SNTAGT. The CDR3 contains 17 residues. V lost 11 bases to trimming and J lost 2 bases, with 25 bases between them. The CDR3 region has the DNA TGTGCCTTCAAACCTTCTTCGGGCACACGAACCTACAATGAGCAGTTCTTC. As protein: CAFKPSSGTRTYNEQFF.

This clonotype has just a few counts. The chain employs TRBV28 and TRBJ1-6; no clear D. CDR1 is MDHEN, CDR2 SYDVKM, per germline. V shed 7 bases and J shed 9 bases, with 13 bases lying between them. The CDR3 covers 13 residues. CDR3 nucleotide sequence: TGTGCCAGCAACCCAACCCCTAGTTCACCCCTCCACTTT. This codes for CASNPTPSSPLHF.

This clonotype came up many times. The chain is built from TRBV20-1 and TRBJ2-5; D possibly corresponds to TRBD2 (6 bases). This CDR3 has 14 residues. Germline CDR1 is DFQATT and CDR2 is SNEGSKA (reference sequence). V was pared by 5 bases and J by 5 bases, with 18 bases between. The CDR3 loop reads CSAGPVTSRETQYF. CDR3 nucleotide sequence: TGCAGTGCTGGGCCGGTGACTAGTAGGGAGACCCAGTACTTC.

This clonotype was seen ten or more times. This sequence joins TRBV7-3 and TRBJ2-1; no reliable D call. The V and J ends lost 5 bases and 2 bases respectively, with 7 bases between them. In germline, CDR1 is SGHTA, CDR2 FQGTGA. The length of the CDR3 is 13 residues. CDR3 sequence reads: CASSTPAYNEQFF. The CDR3 DNA follows: TGTGCCAGCAGCACGCCCGCCTACAATGAGCAGTTCTTC.

The gene calls are TRBV20-1 and TRBJ2-1; TRBD1 matches at 9 bases. This CDR3 spans 14 amino acids. Germline CDR1 is DFQATT and CDR2 is SNEGSKA (reference sequence). With V trimmed by 5 bases and J by 9 bases, 11 bases remained unmatched. CDR3 amino acids: CSAERDRVFSEQFF. The CDR3 DNA sequence: TGCAGTGCTGAACGGGACAGGGTTTTCTCTGAGCAGTTCTTC.

The chain links TRBV9 to TRBJ2-5, with 12 bases that match TRBD2. Losses at the gene ends were 3 bases for V and 5 bases for J; bases not matched to a gene: 11. This CDR3 has 17 amino acids. Germline lookup yields CDR1 SGDLS and CDR2 YYNGEE. The CDR3 DNA is TGTGCCAGCAGCGAGACTAGCGGGGGTTTCATGGGGGAGACCCAGTACTTC. Translation: CASSETSGGFMGETQYF.

This chain connects TRBV20-1 to TRBJ2-5; 8 nucleotides match TRBD2. Trimming cost V 3 bases and J 4 bases; bases outside gene matches: 16. CDR3 length: 17 amino acids. The germline V gene encodes CDR1 DFQATT and CDR2 SNEGSKA (reference sequence). The chain's CDR3 is CSASSGDGGGIIETQYF. DNA for the CDR3: TGCAGTGCTAGTTCAGGGGACGGCGGGGGGATCATAGAGACCCAGTACTTC.

The V gene is TRBV3-1, the J gene TRBJ1-2; 7 bases align to TRBD1. Losses at the gene ends were 4 bases for V and 8 bases for J; bases not matched to a gene: 7. The CDR3 covers 13 residues. The V gene's germline CDR1 is LGHDT and CDR2 YNNKEL (reference sequence). CDR3 nucleotide sequence: TGTGCCAGCAGCCCCCGGACAGGAGCCGGCTACACCTTC. Translation: CASSPRTGAGYTF.

The table lists this clonotype with a few counts. This CDR3 is CASSLGSGTDTQYF. For the CDR3, the DNA is TGTGCCAGCAGCTTAGGTAGCGGCACAGATACGCAGTATTTT. V usage is TRBV5-4 and J usage is TRBJ2-3; D is perhaps TRBD2 (5 bases). Between the trimmed V and J ends, which lost 2 bases and 1 base, there was a span of 8 bases. In germline, CDR1 is SGHNT, CDR2 YYREEE (reference sequence). CDR3 size: 14 residues.

This clonotype was detected many times. The chain combines TRBV20-1 with TRBJ2-6; unclear D gene. The ends were cut back, 5 bases at V and 2 bases at J, with 10 bases in the middle. CDR1 DFQATT and CDR2 SNEGSKA come from the germline V gene (reference sequence). This CDR3 is 14 amino acids long. The DNA for the CDR3 is TGCAGTGCTCCCCGACAAACTGGGGCCAACGTCCTGACTTTC. This encodes CSAPRQTGANVLTF.

The chain employs TRBV12-3 or TRBV12-4 and TRBJ1-4, with 9 bases aligning to TRBD1. Trimming at V came to 5 bases and at J to 10 bases, leaving 8 bases not matched to a gene. The CDR3 consists of 14 residues. The CDR3 sequence is CASSTRDRVGKLFF. The DNA of the CDR3 is TGTGCCAGCAGTACCCGGGACAGGGTCGGAAAACTGTTTTTT.

This chain links TRBV3-1 with TRBJ1-1, with D maybe TRBD1 (6 bases). The CDR3 contains 13 residues. Trimming left V 1 base short and J 8 bases short, with 11 bases between. Germline V gene lookup returns CDR1 LGHDT and CDR2 YNNKEL (reference sequence). CDR3 residues: CASSQVSGTEAFF. CDR3 bases: TGTGCCAGCAGCCAAGTATCCGGGACAGAAGCTTTCTTT.

The chain couples TRBV29-1 to TRBJ2-7, with unresolved D. V was shortened by 4 bases and J by 6 bases, with 7 bases between the two germline ends. The CDR3 has 10 amino acids. The germline gives CDR1 SQVTM, CDR2 ANQGSEA. The CDR3 reads CSVGSAEQYF. CDR3 coding DNA: TGCAGCGTTGGCTCAGCCGAGCAGTACTTC.

The chain has TRBV7-8 and TRBJ2-6; D uncertain. This CDR3 is built from 15 residues. V shed 5 bases and J shed 0 bases, with 8 bases lying between them. Germline V lookup: CDR1 SGHVS, CDR2 FQNEAQ. The CDR3 nucleotides are TGTGCCAGCAGCCTTGGGCTCTCTGGGGCCAACGTCCTGACTTTC. Translation gives CASSLGLSGANVLTF. Looking up the rest from reference TRBV7-8 and TRBJ2-6 gives the full variable domain: GAGVSQSPRYKVAKRGQDVALRCDPISGHVSLFWYQQALGQGPEFLTYFQNEAQLDKSGLPSDRFFAERPEGSVSTLKIQRTQQEDSAVYLCASSLGLSGANVLTFGAGSRLTVL.

This chain connects TRBV11-1 to TRBJ1-4, with 8 bases that match TRBD1. Trimming took 5 bases from V and 6 from J; bases not matched to a gene: 8. The CDR3 runs 15 residues. Per the germline V gene, CDR1 is SGHAT and CDR2 is FQDESV (reference sequence). DNA for the CDR3: TGTGCCAGCAGCCCACGGACAGGGCTCGATGAAAAACTGTTTTTT. Residues: CASSPRTGLDEKLFF.

This clonotype was counted at least ten times. The chain combines TRBV20-1 with TRBJ2-7, with a tentative D call TRBD2 (5 bases). The germline V gene encodes CDR1 DFQATT and CDR2 SNEGSKA (reference sequence). This CDR3 region has 13 residues. Trimming removed 0 bases from V and 2 bases from J, with 8 bases in between. CDR3 DNA: TGCAGTGCTAGAGATTGGGGAGCCTACGAGCAGTACTTC. Its translation: CSARDWGAYEQYF.

This clonotype was counted between two and nine times. The V call is TRBV5-1, the J call TRBJ2-3, with 8 bases that match TRBD1. The CDR3 spans 14 residues. The trim removed 4 bases at V and 2 bases at J, leaving 3 bases unmatched. CDR1 is SGHRS and CDR2 is YFSETQ in the germline V gene. Here the CDR3 DNA reads TGCGCCAGCAGCCGGACAGGGAACACAGATACGCAGTATTTT. This gives the protein CASSRTGNTDTQYF. Complete variable domain (other parts from reference TRBV5-1 and TRBJ2-3): KAGVTQTPRYLIKTRGQQVTLSCSPISGHRSVSWYQQTPGQGLQFLFEYFSETQRNKGNFPGRFSGRQFSNSRSEMNVSTLELGDSALYLCASSRTGNTDTQYFGPGTRLTVL.

There are a few counts of this clonotype. Compared with germline, one end of the junction differs, possibly owing to a read error. The CDR3 DNA reads as TGTGCCAGCAGTTTAATGGAGGGTAGTCAAGAGCCCCAGTACTTC. Its translation: CASSLMEGSQEPQYF. V usage is TRBV12-3 or TRBV12-4 and J usage is TRBJ2-5, with D possibly matching TRBD2 (6 bases). CDR3 length: 15 residues.

The V gene is TRBV29-1, the J gene TRBJ2-5; TRBD2 matches 7 bases. V dropped 7 bases and J dropped 7; count of bases not matched to a gene: 15. The CDR3 consists of 14 residues. Germline-derived CDR1 and CDR2 are SQVTM and ANQGSEA. The CDR3 protein is CSATTSRSVVTQYF. The DNA for the CDR3 is TGCAGCGCCACGACTAGCCGTAGCGTTGTGACCCAGTACTTC.

This rearrangement joins TRBV15 to TRBJ2-5; D could derive from TRBD1 or TRBD2 (6 bases each). The germline CDR1 and CDR2 sequences are LNHNV and YYDKDF (reference sequence). Deletions cut 8 bases from V and 4 bases from J, with 20 bases between. The CDR3 loop spans 15 amino acids. The CDR3 sequence: CATGRDLSGAETQYF. The CDR3 nucleotides read TGTGCCACCGGCCGAGATCTTTCGGGGGCAGAGACCCAGTACTTC.

The chain links TRBV12-3 or TRBV12-4 to TRBJ2-5, with 8 bases lining up with TRBD1. V lost 5 bases and J lost 1; bases outside the gene matches: 6. The length of the CDR3 is 15 residues. The CDR3 here is CASSPRTGPQETQYF. The CDR3 DNA sequence: TGTGCCAGCAGTCCTCGGACAGGGCCCCAAGAGACCCAGTACTTC.

The table lists this clonotype with a few counts. The chain is built from TRBV20-1 and TRBJ2-1; maybe TRBD2 (6 bases). Trimming took off 4 bases at V and 12 bases at J, with 22 bases between the two ends. The CDR3 consists of 14 residues. Germline V gene lookup returns CDR1 DFQATT and CDR2 SNEGSKA (reference sequence). The CDR3 DNA reads as TGCAGTGCTAATAGAGGAGGGTCCCTACATGGGCAGTTCTTC. Its protein is CSANRGGSLHGQFF.

CDR3 region: CASSLALGLGARPDTQYF. The CDR3 DNA reads as TGTGCCAGCAGCTTGGCCTTGGGACTAGGGGCACGGCCAGATACGCAGTATTTT. The rearrangement joins TRBV5-5 to TRBJ2-3; 8 positions match TRBD2. After removal of 0 bases from V and 4 bases from J, the junction contained 13 bases not matched to a gene. Germline loops: CDR1 SGHKS, CDR2 YYEKEE (reference sequence). The CDR3 is 18 amino acids.

The chain carries TRBV5-5 and TRBJ2-6, with 7 bases fitting TRBD1. After removal of 4 bases from V and 5 bases from J, the junction contained 9 bases not matched to a gene. The CDR3 spans 16 residues. Germline CDR1 is SGHKS and CDR2 is YYEKEE (reference sequence). Written as DNA, the CDR3 is TGTGCCAGCAGCCTGCGACAGGGAAATAGGGCCAACGTCCTGACTTTC. Translation: CASSLRQGNRANVLTF.

J is TRBJ2-1 and V is TRBV7-9; the D gene is possibly TRBD2 (5 bases). V lost 5 bases, J lost 2 bases, and 16 bases lay in between. Germline V CDR1 and CDR2: SEHNR, FQNEAQ (reference sequence). This CDR3 has 16 residues. The CDR3 region is CASSPRERRTYNEQFF. The CDR3 coding sequence is TGTGCCAGCAGCCCCAGAGAGCGGAGGACCTACAATGAGCAGTTCTTC.

V usage is TRBV7-6 and J usage is TRBJ2-5; D is ambiguous. The CDR3 sequence is 13 residues long. Looked up from germline, CDR1 is SGHVS and CDR2 is FNYEAQ. V lost 5 bases and J 3 bases, leaving 10 bases between the germline ends. The CDR3 DNA is TGTGCCAGCAGCCCGACTGATAAAGAGACCCAGTACTTC. It translates to CASSPTDKETQYF.

The chain combines TRBV3-1 with TRBJ1-2; D not resolved. The germline V gene encodes CDR1 LGHDT and CDR2 YNNKEL (reference sequence). CDR3 length: 14 amino acids. Deletions cut 0 bases from V and 4 bases from J, with 9 bases between. This CDR3 reads CASSQDLSTYGYTF. DNA for the CDR3: TGTGCCAGCAGCCAAGACCTTTCAACCTATGGCTACACCTTC. Filled out from reference TRBV3-1 and TRBJ1-2, the complete variable domain reads DTAVSQTPKYLVTQMGNDKSIKCEQNLGHDTMYWYKQDSKKFLKIMFSYNNKELIINETVPNRFSPKSPDKAHLNLHINSLELGDSAVYFCASSQDLSTYGYTFGSGTRLTVV.

V is TRBV2 and J is TRBJ2-7; D remains unclear. Germline V gene lookup returns CDR1 SNHLY and CDR2 FYNNEI. V was shortened by 7 bases and J by 0 bases, with 13 bases between the two germline ends. This CDR3 spans 14 amino acids. The CDR3 DNA reads TGTGCCAGCATCGCCCAAGGAAGCTCCTACGAGCAGTACGTC. This sequence encodes CASIAQGSSYEQYV.

This clonotype was detected many times. As DNA, the CDR3 is TGCGCCAGCGCGTCCCCGGGACTAGACATTCCCGACCACAATGAGCAGTTCTTC. It translates to CASASPGLDIPDHNEQFF. The rearrangement joins TRBV10-2 to TRBJ2-1; 8 bases line up with TRBD2. There are 18 residues in the CDR3. The junction had 20 bases not matched to a gene; V was cut back by 8 bases and J by 5 bases. From germline, CDR1 is WSHSY and CDR2 SAAADI.